Presented here are 21 T cell receptor beta chains from one specimen sequenced in a study of blood T cell repertoires in COVID-19. Sequencing used immunoSEQ multiplex PCR; TCRdb keeps in-frame clones, though not all of them. Here the sample spans 310,000 or so clones, roughly 87% being singletons. The sequenced material came from PBMCs or T cells enriched from blood (not recorded which). Receptors originate from a woman under 30 who had recovered from COVID-19.

This chain uses TRBV5-1 with TRBJ1-4, with 7 bases that match TRBD1. Germline CDR1 and CDR2: SGHRS and YFSETQ. The CDR3 is 14 amino acids. J was trimmed by 7 bases and V by 1 base; bases with no gene match: 4. The CDR3 nucleotides are TGCGCCAGCAGCTTGTCAGGGGGAAGTGAAAAACTGTTTTTT. It yields the protein CASSLSGGSEKLFF.

This chain links TRBV7-9 with TRBJ1-6; 9 nucleotides match TRBD1. V dropped 3 bases and J dropped 9; count of bases not matched to a gene: 6. The CDR3 totals 15 residues. The germline gives CDR1 SEHNR, CDR2 FQNEAQ (reference sequence). CDR3 sequence reads: CASSFSGQGASPLHF. The CDR3 DNA follows: TGTGCCAGCAGCTTTTCGGGACAGGGTGCTTCACCCCTCCACTTT.

This clone was seen more than once but under ten times. The rearrangement links TRBV5-1 to TRBJ1-1; D may be TRBD1 (5 bases). The CDR3 loop spans 13 amino acids. Germline CDR1 is SGHRS and CDR2 is YFSETQ. V was trimmed by 0 bases and J by 11 bases, leaving 14 bases between them. CDR3 sequence (DNA): TGCGCCAGCAGCTTGGCAGGGCGGTCCCATGCTTTCTTT. This encodes CASSLAGRSHAFF.

This CDR3 reads CASSLGTSGHTDTQYF. For the CDR3, the DNA is TGTGCCAGCAGTTTAGGGACTAGCGGGCACACAGATACGCAGTATTTT. The chain joins TRBV27 to TRBJ2-3; 12 bases align to TRBD2. The trim removed 2 bases at V and 2 bases at J, leaving 2 bases unmatched. The CDR3 runs to 16 residues. From germline, CDR1 is MNHEY and CDR2 SMNVEV (reference sequence).

The chain has TRBV28 and TRBJ2-5; D is perhaps TRBD2 (6 bases). The germline gives CDR1 MDHEN, CDR2 SYDVKM. The CDR3 contains 14 residues. V was pared by 2 bases and J by 6 bases, with 13 bases between. The CDR3 DNA sequence: TGTGCCAGCAGTTTAGTAGGAGGGGCCAAGACCCAGTACTTC. Encoded protein: CASSLVGGAKTQYF. Variable domain in full (rest from reference TRBV28 and TRBJ2-5): DVKVTQSSRYLVKRTGEKVFLECVQDMDHENMFWYRQDPGLGLRLIYFSYDVKMKEKGDIPEGYSVSREKKERFSLILESASTNQTSMYLCASSLVGGAKTQYFGPGTRLLVL.

This clone was observed a few times. The chain uses TRBV5-4 and TRBJ1-2; TRBD1 might be the D (5 bases). Trimming removed 6 bases from V and 4 bases from J, with 19 bases in between. CDR1 is SGHNT and CDR2 is YYREEE in the germline V gene (reference sequence). CDR3 length: 15 amino acids. The CDR3 spells CASNEGGLGTYGYTF. As DNA, the CDR3 is TGTGCCAGCAACGAAGGAGGGCTGGGGACCTATGGCTACACCTTC.

The chain has TRBV2 and TRBJ1-1; D not certain. Trimming took 2 bases from V and 2 from J, leaving 12 bases between them. CDR1 and CDR2 (germline): SNHLY, FYNNEI. CDR3 length: 15 amino acids. CDR3 DNA sequence: TGTGCCAGCAGTGAATGGGCCACCCTAAACACTGAAGCTTTCTTT. Translated: CASSEWATLNTEAFF.

The chain links TRBV29-1 to TRBJ2-1; no clear D gene. V lost 6 bases and J 0 bases, leaving 12 bases between the germline ends. The CDR3 has 14 amino acids. From germline, CDR1 is SQVTM and CDR2 ANQGSEA. CDR3 sequence reads: CSVQRSSSYNEQFF. The CDR3 DNA is TGCAGCGTGCAGAGGTCCAGCTCCTACAATGAGCAGTTCTTC.

This rearrangement joins TRBV28 to TRBJ2-1; 13 bases match TRBD2. V was pared by 6 bases and J by 5 bases, with 7 bases of the junction left unmatched. Looked up from germline, CDR1 is MDHEN and CDR2 is SYDVKM. This CDR3 comprises 16 residues. The CDR3: CASRTGGTSGNNEQFF. DNA for the CDR3: TGTGCCAGCAGGACAGGGGGGACTAGCGGGAACAATGAGCAGTTCTTC.

The chain has TRBV30 and TRBJ1-2, with D unresolved. Germline V gene lookup returns CDR1 GTSNPN and CDR2 SVGIG (reference sequence). Trimming stripped 0 bases from V and 4 bases from J, with 6 bases between. The CDR3 length is 12 residues. The CDR3 reads CAWSVIGYGYTF. CDR3 DNA: TGTGCCTGGAGTGTAATCGGCTATGGCTACACCTTC.

This clone was recorded a few times. The gene calls are TRBV14 and TRBJ1-2; 10 positions match TRBD1. CDR3 length: 16 residues. V lost 4 bases and J lost 3; bases outside the gene matches: 8. CDR1 and CDR2 from the germline V gene are SGHDN and FVKESK. CDR3 residues: CASSRRQGAGDYGYTF. In nucleotides, the CDR3 is TGTGCCAGCAGCCGGCGACAGGGGGCCGGGGACTATGGCTACACCTTC.

This clone was seen just once. The chain links TRBV19 to TRBJ1-2, with a possible D match to TRBD1 (5 bases). The CDR3 runs to 16 residues. Per germline, CDR1 LNHDA and CDR2 SQIVND (reference sequence). Trimming shortened V by 5 bases and J by 2 bases, and 18 bases separated the two germline ends. The CDR3 DNA reads TGTGCCAGTAGTTCGACGATCAGGGTGGGGAACTATGGCTACACCTTC. Amino acids: CASSSTIRVGNYGYTF. Combining the CDR3 with reference TRBV19 and TRBJ1-2 gives the whole variable domain DGGITQSPKYLFRKEGQNVTLSCEQNLNHDAMYWYRQDPGQGLRLIYYSQIVNDFQKGDIAEGYSVSREKKESFPLTVTSAQKNPTAFYLCASSSTIRVGNYGYTFGSGTRLTVV.

V usage is TRBV28 and J usage is TRBJ1-1; 9 nucleotides line up with TRBD1. Germline V gene data show CDR1 as MDHEN and CDR2 as SYDVKM. The CDR3 covers 15 residues. The junction had 11 bases not matched to a gene; V was cut back by 5 bases and J by 7 bases. The CDR3 nucleotides read TGTGCCAGCAGTCCCCTATGGGACAGGGATCTTGAAGCTTTCTTT. It codes for CASSPLWDRDLEAFF.

The gene calls are TRBV15 and TRBJ1-2; no reliable D call. The CDR3 covers 14 residues. CDR1 is LNHNV, CDR2 YYDKDF, per germline (reference sequence). The germline V and J ends were trimmed by 0 bases and 6 bases, with 11 bases remaining between them. The CDR3 DNA reads TGTGCCACCAGCAGAGATCGCCGGGTGGATGGCTACACCTTC. Translation gives CATSRDRRVDGYTF.

This chain links TRBV11-2 with TRBJ2-2, with 15 bases lining up with TRBD2. Germline values: CDR1 SGHAT, CDR2 FQNNGV. Germline trimming cut 5 bases from V and 4 bases from J; bases unmatched to any gene: 8. The CDR3 spans 18 residues. The DNA for the CDR3 is TGTGCCAGCAGCCGCGGACTAGCGGGGGGGCCAGGCACCGGGGAGCTGTTTTTT. Translated: CASSRGLAGGPGTGELFF.

The V and J genes are TRBV7-2 and TRBJ1-2; D not resolved. The CDR3 runs 17 residues. V was pared by 4 bases and J by 7 bases, with 25 bases between. Germline loops: CDR1 SGHTA, CDR2 FQGNSA. The CDR3 protein is CASSSPPLYGSGSGYTF. CDR3 coding DNA: TGTGCCAGCAGCTCCCCGCCACTTTATGGATCGGGGAGTGGCTACACCTTC.

The rearrangement joins TRBV7-8 to TRBJ1-5; 9 bases agree with TRBD1. J was trimmed by 4 bases and V by 3 bases; bases with no gene match: 7. This CDR3 is built from 16 residues. Germline V gene data show CDR1 as SGHVS and CDR2 as FQNEAQ. The CDR3 bases are TGTGCCAGCAGCTTTGACAGGGGGGGTCATAATCAGCCCCAGCATTTT. Protein product: CASSFDRGGHNQPQHF.

This clone was detected once. V is TRBV24-1 and J is TRBJ2-5; 11 bases agree with TRBD1. The V and J ends lost 4 bases and 1 base, in that order; junction bases with no gene match: 10. The CDR3 spans 18 residues. CDR1 is KGHDR, CDR2 SFDVKD, per germline. CDR3 bases: TGTGCCACCAGTGACCCCGGACAGGGGGCAGGGGGCCAAGAGACCCAGTACTTC. This codes for CATSDPGQGAGGQETQYF.

The V gene is TRBV5-1, the J gene TRBJ2-3; D is perhaps TRBD1 (5 bases). Deletions cut 0 bases from V and 2 bases from J, with 13 bases between. The CDR3 is 16 residues long. Germline values: CDR1 SGHRS, CDR2 YFSETQ. CDR3 DNA sequence: TGCGCCAGCAGCTTGGCCGTTCAGGGAATCACAGATACGCAGTATTTT. Its protein product is CASSLAVQGITDTQYF.

This clone was counted once. The chain links TRBV7-2 to TRBJ1-2; no clear D gene. From germline, CDR1 is SGHTA and CDR2 FQGNSA. The CDR3 is made up of 15 amino acids. Trimming pared 2 bases from V and 2 bases from J, leaving 12 bases between. Written as DNA, the CDR3 is TGTGCCAGCAGCTTATTGGCAGGCCCGAACTATGGCTACACCTTC. Amino acids: CASSLLAGPNYGYTF.

This clone was detected a few times. The rearrangement uses TRBV28 and TRBJ1-2, with TRBD1 matching over 9 bases. With V trimmed by 10 bases and J by 7 bases, 7 bases remained unmatched. Germline-derived CDR1 and CDR2 are MDHEN and SYDVKM. The CDR3 covers 12 residues. This CDR3 reads CATGTGFVGYTF. In DNA, the CDR3 is TGTGCCACCGGGACAGGGTTTGTTGGCTACACCTTC.